The clone carrying this T cell receptor (beta chain) has only one observation. In the source study's methods: Amplifying reference gene primers gave estimates of nucleated cell counts. The protocol was immunoSEQ multiplex PCR, while the TCRdb copy is restricted to in-frame clones and leaves out a portion. The V and J calls and clone size come from that table; D and trimming were worked out from the DNA. The sample carries a few hundred thousand clones, roughly 85% recorded once. This sample was included in a study of blood T cell repertoires in COVID-19. For the study at large: Samples came from the United States, Italy and Spain, spanning acute and convalescent COVID-19. Nucleic acid was either cDNA or gDNA, and it came from T cells, B-cell-depleted T cells, or PBMCs.

This CDR3 has 18 amino acids. With V trimmed by 4 bases and J by 4 bases, 11 bases remained unmatched. CDR1 is SGHRS and CDR2 is YFSETQ in the germline V gene. V usage is TRBV5-1 and J usage is TRBJ2-2; TRBD2 matches at 12 bases. Sequencing was carried out using peripheral blood. The sequence was collected from a woman in her late teens or twenties with acute or convalescent COVID-19. The CDR3 is CASSPRKTSGRPTGELFF. For the CDR3, the DNA is TGCGCCAGCAGCCCGCGAAAGACTAGCGGGAGACCCACCGGGGAGCTGTTTTTT.